This T cell receptor beta chain is drawn from a study of blood T cell repertoires in COVID-19. Study-wide context: There were acute and convalescent COVID-19 samples, and they came from the United States, Italy and Spain. T cells, B-cell-depleted T cells, or PBMCs provided the cDNA or gDNA that served as material.

Original handling: Reference gene primer amplification gave estimated nucleated cell counts. Libraries were prepared by immunoSEQ multiplex PCR; TCRdb keeps only in-frame clonotypes and omits some of them. V and J calls and clone size are copied from that table; D and trimming were computed from the DNA. This table holds hundreds of thousands of clones, approximately 80% found once. Sequencing input: peripheral blood. This sequence originates from a human donor in a cohort sampled during active COVID-19.

The CDR3 region has the DNA TGTGCCAGCAGTTTCCTCGCCTACGAGCAGTACTTC. Its translation is CASSFLAYEQYF. V and J are TRBV28 and TRBJ2-7; no definite D call. This CDR3 has 12 residues. V was shortened by 3 bases and J by 2 bases, with 5 bases between the two germline ends. Germline V lookup: CDR1 MDHEN, CDR2 SYDVKM. Full variable domain (missing parts from reference TRBV28 and TRBJ2-7): DVKVTQSSRYLVKRTGEKVFLECVQDMDHENMFWYRQDPGLGLRLIYFSYDVKMKEKGDIPEGYSVSREKKERFSLILESASTNQTSMYLCASSFLAYEQYFGPGTRLTVT.